These T cell receptor beta chains were read from a single sample in a study of PD-1 blockade in mismatch repair-deficient tumors. TCRdb keeps only in-frame clones here, not all; method: immunoSEQ multiplex PCR. The sample consists of 80,000 to 100,000 clones, around 85% of them appearing once. Sequencing was performed on peripheral blood, taken 12 weeks after starting pembrolizumab. The receptors here all came from an adult with mismatch repair-deficient cancer. Both conserved end residues are part of each CDR3. D genes are given only for firm matches. Clone size is stated in some rows and not others, as once, few, many or a class when expanded.

>TRBJ1-1|TRBV6-5|-|-|15
CASSYSMSVNTEAFF
TGTGCCAGCAGTTACTCGATGTCGGTGAACACTGAAGCTTTCTTT
>TRBJ2-2|TRBV9|-|-|12
CASSVLGGELFF
TGTGCCAGCAGCGTACTTGGCGGGGAGCTGTTTTTT
>TRBJ2-1|TRBV7-6|-|-|14
CASSLVTASNEQFF
TGTGCCAGCAGCTTAGTTACAGCAAGCAATGAGCAGTTCTTC
>TRBJ2-7|TRBV6-5|TRBD1|-|16
CASSYSRGQVGYEQYF
TGTGCCAGCAGTTACTCGAGAGGACAGGTGGGTTACGAGCAGTACTTC
>TRBJ1-3|TRBV7-9|TRBD1|few|15
CASSLGTGPGNTIYF
TGTGCCAGCAGCTTGGGGACAGGCCCTGGAAACACCATATATTTT
>TRBJ2-1|TRBV4-1|TRBD2|-|16
CASSQATGTSDNEQFF
TGCGCCAGCAGCCAAGCAACCGGGACTAGCGACAATGAGCAGTTCTTC
>TRBJ1-3|TRBV5-1|-|-|15
CASSLDMGGRNTIYF
TGCGCCAGCAGCTTGGATATGGGGGGGAGAAACACCATATATTTT
>TRBJ2-3|TRBV2|TRBD2|once|15
CASRPMTSRTDTQYF
TGTGCCAGCAGACCTATGACTAGCCGCACAGATACGCAGTATTTT
>TRBJ2-7|TRBV7-2|TRBD2|-|16
CASSLGSGRRTIEQYF
TGTGCCAGCAGCTTAGGTAGCGGGAGACGAACAATCGAGCAGTACTTC
>TRBJ2-7|TRBV9|TRBD2|-|15
CASSPRTSGTFEQYF
TGTGCCAGCAGCCCAAGGACTAGCGGGACGTTCGAGCAGTACTTC
>TRBJ2-2|TRBV5-1|-|-|14
CASRGTANTGELFF
TGCGCCAGCAGGGGCACCGCGAACACCGGGGAGCTGTTTTTT
>TRBJ2-3|TRBV7-3|-|-|13
CASSLSWTDTQYF
TGTGCCAGCAGCTTAAGCTGGACAGATACGCAGTATTTT
>TRBJ2-7|TRBV4-2|TRBD1|-|14
CASSAGQGLYEQYF
TGTGCCAGCAGTGCCGGACAGGGGCTCTACGAGCAGTACTTC
>TRBJ1-2|TRBV6-5|TRBD1|-|16
CASSYIGTGAEDGYTF
TGTGCCAGCAGTTATATCGGGACAGGGGCTGAAGATGGCTACACCTTC
>TRBJ1-2|TRBV30|-|few|12
CAWSGRRSGYTF
TGTGCCTGGAGTGGTCGACGGAGTGGCTACACCTTC
>TRBJ1-5|TRBV10-3|-|-|14
CAISESSGRQPQHF
TGTGCCATCAGTGAGTCGTCAGGGCGACAGCCCCAGCATTTT
>TRBJ2-1|TRBV7-2|-|-|16
CASSQGRELPYNEQFF
TGTGCCAGCAGCCAAGGGCGAGAACTACCCTACAATGAGCAGTTCTTC
>TRBJ2-1|TRBV5-4|TRBD2|-|18
CASSGLDLSAGAANEQFF
TGTGCCAGCAGCGGGTTGGACCTTTCAGCGGGAGCTGCCAATGAGCAGTTCTTC
>TRBJ2-3|TRBV30|-|few|16
CAWSSNGGLSTDTQYF
TGTGCCTGGAGCTCCAACGGGGGCCTTAGCACAGATACGCAGTATTTT
>TRBJ2-5|TRBV9|TRBD2|-|15
CASSVISGRGETQYF
TGTGCCAGCAGCGTGATTAGCGGGAGAGGGGAGACCCAGTACTTC
>TRBJ1-3|TRBV19|TRBD1|-|14
CASLDRGLGNTIYF
TGTGCCAGTTTGGACAGGGGGCTTGGAAACACCATATATTTT
>TRBJ1-2|TRBV30|-|once|13
CAWSVGAADGYTF
TGTGCCTGGAGTGTAGGGGCGGCGGACGGCTACACCTTC
>TRBJ2-4|TRBV5-4|TRBD2|-|19
CASSSGLAGGPGAKNIQYF
TGTGCCAGCAGCTCAGGACTAGCGGGAGGGCCGGGGGCCAAAAACATTCAGTACTTC
>TRBJ2-7|TRBV15|-|-|15
CATSRDLEQSYEQYF
TGTGCCACCAGCAGAGATCTAGAGCAGTCCTACGAGCAGTACTTC
>TRBJ1-2|TRBV6-1|-|-|16
CASSEYGQLPNYGYTF
TGTGCCAGCAGTGAATACGGACAGCTACCCAACTATGGCTACACCTTC
>TRBJ2-3|TRBV27|-|-|16
CASSPLGLSLADTQYF
TGTGCCAGCAGCCCCCTGGGGTTATCGCTGGCAGATACGCAGTATTTT
>TRBJ2-1|TRBV27|TRBD2|-|14
CASRLAFGYNEQFF
TGTGCCAGCAGACTAGCGTTTGGTTACAATGAGCAGTTCTTC
>TRBJ2-1|TRBV5-4|TRBD2|-|15
CASSLAGGEFNEQFF
TGTGCCAGCAGCTTAGCGGGAGGGGAGTTTAATGAGCAGTTCTTC
>TRBJ2-7|TRBV7-2|-|-|13
CASESRNSYEQYF
TGTGCCAGCGAAAGCAGGAATTCCTACGAGCAGTACTTC